The following is a T cell receptor (beta chain) sequence with its context. TCRdb re-called the RT-PCR reads with MiXCR, one entry per CDR3 protein. The sample holds some 880,000 distinct CDR3 sequences, approximately 19% seen once. These data originate in a study of patients and donors after allogeneic stem cell transplantation. The germline gives CDR1 DFQATT, CDR2 SNEGSKA (reference sequence). The CDR3 consists of 14 residues. Trimming removed 3 bases from V and 0 bases from J, with 9 bases in between. The rearrangement uses TRBV20-1 and TRBJ2-1; D perhaps matches TRBD1 (6 bases). Specimen: blood, either unsorted or a sorted T cell fraction (not recorded which). The clonotype comes from a human donor who was either an allogeneic HSCT recipient or a stem cell or donor lymphocyte infusion donor (not recorded which). It is not recorded whose cells these are; they may come from a transplant donor. The CDR3 DNA reads as TGCAGTGCTAGGGGGACAAGCTCCTACAATGAGCAGTTCTTC. The encoded protein is CSARGTSSYNEQFF.